Reported below is one TCR beta chain. No cognate antigen has been identified for it. Qualities for individual bases were not recorded, and no much larger clone is one base off. This specimen belongs to a study of T cell responses to AZD1222 COVID-19 vaccine (dated by TCRdb to the early 2020s). About the full investigation: AZD1222 recipients whose second dose came at about 4 weeks and those whose second dose came at about 12 weeks were combined into one group, since spike-specific TCR depth and breadth did not differ between the two schedules. Trial participants were enrolled by age into 18-55, 56-69 and 70-plus year subgroups, with around 140, 26 and 57 TCR-sequenced participants respectively. TCR sequencing covered more than 230 trial participants: some 210 given two doses of AZD1222 and about 26 given two doses of MenACWY control vaccine. General study outcomes and caveats: The 56-69-year group was small, and its depth increase did not reach significance, likely because of low power. Because no day 14 peak-response samples were available, repertoires were characterized only after the peak T cell response. Participants were mostly white British, with more females than males. The authors suggested clonal diversity may have been underestimated. Conclusions about previously exposed vaccinees are limited because only six or seven AZD1222 recipients were SARS-CoV-2 seropositive at baseline. CD4 TCRs associated with the vaccine covered the entire spike protein, and the dominant responses were in regions 160-218 and 743-854. After two AZD1222 doses, spike-specific TCR breadth and depth were significantly higher than at day 0 and than in MenACWY recipients. Epitopes outside the regions mutated in the B.1.351 and B.1.1.7 variants were reportedly recognized by nearly half of the unique spike-specific TCRs.

The CDR3 regions of human TCRbeta chains were subjected to immunosequencing. Turning to the authors' computational methods: TCRs in the repertoires were matched against a reference library of SARS-CoV-2-specific TCRs that had been generated with the MIRA antigen-specificity platform. Breadth was defined as the fraction of unique TCRs that were SARS-CoV-2-associated, and depth was defined as the fraction of total T cells that were SARS-CoV-2-associated. Using the MIRA data, each spike-specific TCR was assigned both to the spike region to which the TCR was reactive and to a CD4 or CD8 class. Log10-transformed breadth and depth values were compared by one-way ANOVA with Sidak's multiple comparisons tests. Imported from immuneACCESS, the table was reduced by TCRdb to in-frame sequences with V and J called. These copies leave out some clones; in studies compared against another copy, an unresolved V gene accounts for under half, and the cause of the remainder is not known. The V and J calls and the clone size are those of that table, but D and trimming were determined from the DNA. This sample is represented by 140,000 to 150,000 clones; roughly 91% of them were singletons. Of the sample, more than 8.5% is held by the ten largest clones.

Explained via the paper, the time point label denotes: baseline before first vaccination. The vaccinee samples were drawn from two UK trials, COV001 and COV002, one of which was a single-blind randomized controlled phase 2/3 trial testing AZD1222 (ChAdOx1 nCoV-19) in healthy adults. For TCRbeta chain sequencing, PBMC samples from trial participants were taken at day 0 and at day 28 after the second dose. This receptor was obtained from an adult in good health. The starting material was peripheral blood, obtained on day 0 of AZD1222 vaccination.

The nucleotides are TGTGCCAGCAGCTTTAGTTACGCTCCTCAGCCCCAGCATTTT. Its product reads: CASSFSYAPQPQHF. In this chain, TRBV5-5 is recombined with TRBJ1-5; too little of a D gene remains to name it. Via the germline V gene (reference sequence), CDR1 is SGHKS and CDR2 YYEKEE. V is pared back by 2 bases and J by 6 bases, with 12 bases lying between the germline termini. The CDR3, cysteine through phenylalanine, is 14 amino acids long. The CDR3 DNA has 42 bases and is translated from base 1.